This TCR beta chain came from a study of blood T cell repertoires in COVID-19. Study-level information: There were acute and convalescent COVID-19 samples, and they came from the United States, Italy and Spain. Sources were T cells, B-cell-depleted T cells, or PBMCs; the material itself was cDNA or gDNA.

Here immunoSEQ multiplex PCR was the method, and the copy in TCRdb shows in-frame clones only, minus some. Of 200,000 to 300,000 clones listed, about four fifths are singletons. Sequencing input: peripheral blood. The clonotype comes from a woman of 80 years or more with COVID-19, enrolled during active disease.

CDR3 nucleotides: TGTGCCAGCACCCCGGGGACAGGGGACTACAATGAGCAGTTCTTC. Translating it yields CASTPGTGDYNEQFF. The chain joins TRBV25-1 to TRBJ2-1, with 10 nucleotides matching TRBD1. CDR3 size: 15 residues. Germline lookup yields CDR1 MGHDK and CDR2 SYGVNS. The ends lost 7 bases at V and 3 bases at J; junction bases unmatched: 6.